This T cell receptor (beta chain) originates from a study of T-cell memory formation after mild COVID-19. The CDR3 consists of 15 residues. With 3 bases clipped from V and 5 bases from J, the junction kept 7 bases outside the gene matches. CDR1 is SGDLS and CDR2 is YYNGEE in the germline V gene. TCRdb ran MiXCR on the 5' RACE reads and lists one entry per CDR3 protein. Seen here are hundreds of thousands of distinct CDR3 sequences, approximately 18% observed once, and the top ten hold under 25%. This clonotype was counted only a few times. The rearrangement uses TRBV9 and TRBJ1-5; 8 bases align to TRBD1. Sequenced sample: PBMCs or a T cell subset sorted from them (not recorded which). The source of this sequence is a man between 18 and 35 years old who had mild COVID-19 (a few samples of this study predate the infection). Cell type and time point are not known. The CDR3 loop reads CASSGGTGNHQPQHF. CDR3 DNA: TGTGCCAGCAGCGGTGGGACAGGAAATCATCAGCCCCAGCATTTT.